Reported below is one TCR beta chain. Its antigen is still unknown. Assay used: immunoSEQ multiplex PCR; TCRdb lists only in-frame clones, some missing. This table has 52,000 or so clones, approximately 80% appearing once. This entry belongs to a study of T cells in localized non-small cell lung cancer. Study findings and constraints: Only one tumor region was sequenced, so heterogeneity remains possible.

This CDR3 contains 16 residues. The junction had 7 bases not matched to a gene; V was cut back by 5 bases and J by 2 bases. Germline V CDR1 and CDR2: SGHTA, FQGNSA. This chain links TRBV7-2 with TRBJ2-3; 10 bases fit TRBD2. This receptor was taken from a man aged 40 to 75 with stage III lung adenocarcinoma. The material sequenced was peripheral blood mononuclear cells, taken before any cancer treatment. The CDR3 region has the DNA TGTGCCAGCAGCCGACGACTAGCGGGCATCACAGATACGCAGTATTTT. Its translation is CASSRRLAGITDTQYF.